This TCR beta chain emerged from a study of OX40 agonist ivuxolimab in advanced cancers. Study background: Aged roughly 23 to 85 with a mean of approximately 60 years, they were 82.7% male. In three patients, partial responses were observed, one with hepatocellular carcinoma and two with cutaneous melanoma.

Germline CDR1 and CDR2: LNHDA and SQIVND (reference sequence). The CDR3 has 19 residues. Trimming took 4 bases from V and 3 from J; bases not matched to a gene: 17. Clones were read by immunoSEQ multiplex PCR, and TCRdb kept only the in-frame ones, dropping some. The table lists approximately 74,000 clones, approximately 90% of them singletons, with 5.9% in the top ten. The V call is TRBV19, the J call TRBJ1-5, with TRBD1 matching 8 bases. The input for sequencing was CD4+ or CD8+ T cells sorted from blood, taken in a trial of the OX40 agonist ivuxolimab. The clonotype was recovered from an adult with an advanced solid tumor such as melanoma, head and neck, liver or kidney cancer. The CDR3 nucleotides are TGTGCCAGTAGTACCATCCCAGGGGGCGTAGTACCCCTCAATCAGCCCCAGCATTTT. It encodes CASSTIPGGVVPLNQPQHF. The whole variable domain, filled in from reference TRBV19 and TRBJ1-5, reads DGGITQSPKYLFRKEGQNVTLSCEQNLNHDAMYWYRQDPGQGLRLIYYSQIVNDFQKGDIAEGYSVSREKKESFPLTVTSAQKNPTAFYLCASSTIPGGVVPLNQPQHFGDGTRLSIL.